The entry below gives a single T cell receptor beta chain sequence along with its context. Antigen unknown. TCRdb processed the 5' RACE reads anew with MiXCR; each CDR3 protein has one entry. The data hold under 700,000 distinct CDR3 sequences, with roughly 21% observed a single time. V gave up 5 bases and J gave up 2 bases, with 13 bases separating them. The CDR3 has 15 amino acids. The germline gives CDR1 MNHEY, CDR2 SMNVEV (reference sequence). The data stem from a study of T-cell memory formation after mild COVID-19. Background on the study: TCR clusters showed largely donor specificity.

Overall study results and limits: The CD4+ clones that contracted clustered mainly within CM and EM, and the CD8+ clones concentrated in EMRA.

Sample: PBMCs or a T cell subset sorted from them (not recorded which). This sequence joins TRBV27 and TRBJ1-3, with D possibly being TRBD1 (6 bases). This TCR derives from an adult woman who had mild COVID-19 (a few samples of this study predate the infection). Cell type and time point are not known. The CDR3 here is CASSNSHRAGNTIYF. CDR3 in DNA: TGTGCCAGCAGTAATTCACACAGGGCTGGAAACACCATATATTTT.